This paragraph covers one T cell receptor (beta chain) sequence. This record belongs to a study of CD8 T cells in Susac syndrome. Random-hexamer reverse transcription was applied to about 0.5 to 1 ug RNA. Amplification of TCR beta CDR3 spanned 54 Vbeta and 13 Jbeta via immunoSEQ multiplex PCR. TCRdb analysed the immunoSEQ multiplex PCR reads with MiXCR anew, one entry per CDR3 protein. The sample comprises 160,000 or so distinct CDR3 sequences, just over 90% of which are singletons, and about 0.073% rests with the top ten. Controls were age- and sex-matched healthy donors. Isolation of CD8+ and CD4+ T cells was performed negatively, whereas enrichment of TEMRA cells was done by FACS. Trimming took off 2 bases at V and 8 bases at J, with 20 bases between the two ends. The CDR3 totals 16 residues. CDR1 is SGHNT and CDR2 is YYREEE in the germline V gene (reference sequence).

This clonotype originated in a human donor in good health. V usage is TRBV5-4 and J usage is TRBJ2-1; possibly TRBD1 for D (5 bases). The material sequenced was CD4+ T cells from PBMCs. The CDR3 loop reads CASSFFMGPTPDEQFF. The CDR3 DNA follows: TGTGCCAGCAGCTTTTTTATGGGGCCCACCCCCGATGAGCAGTTCTTC. The full variable domain, rest sourced from reference TRBV5-4 and TRBJ2-1, is ETGVTQSPTHLIKTRGQQVTLRCSSQSGHNTVSWYQQALGQGPQFIFQYYREEENGRGNFPPRFSGLQFPNYSSELNVNALELDDSALYLCASSFFMGPTPDEQFFGPGTRLTVL.